The 27 T cell receptor beta chains reported below all come from one sample, sequenced in a study of blood T cells in healthy people across ages. Combining a sample-barcoded 5' primer with a J-beta primer mix, a second PCR ran for roughly 6 to 12 cycles. TCRdb reprocessed the 5' RACE reads with MiXCR, giving one entry per CDR3 protein. The sample lists 650,000 to 1,000,000 distinct CDR3 sequences, 35% to 50% occurring once. What was sequenced was blood. The receptors shown here come from an elderly man in good health.

The chain recombines TRBV7-9 with TRBJ2-4, with a tentative D call TRBD1 (6 bases). This CDR3 region has 15 residues. CDR1 SEHNR and CDR2 FQNEAQ come from the germline V gene (reference sequence). With 5 bases removed from V and 0 bases from J, the gap between germline ends came to 11 bases. The CDR3 loop is CASSQDRLAKNIQYF. The CDR3 region has the DNA TGTGCCAGCAGCCAGGACAGATTAGCCAAAAACATTCAGTACTTC.

The rearrangement joins TRBV27 to TRBJ2-4, with D perhaps matching TRBD1 or TRBD2 (5 bases each). The tail of the sequence fits TRBJ2-7 better, so the J call may be wrong. Per germline, CDR1 MNHEY and CDR2 SMNVEV (reference sequence). This CDR3 contains 13 residues. The CDR3 DNA sequence: TGTGCCAGCAAGGGGAGACAGCTCTACGAGCAGTACTTC. It codes for CASKGRQLYEQYF.

Of note for this clonotype: Relative to the germline gene, one junction end is altered; a read error may explain this. J is TRBJ2-1 and V is TRBV28, with no clear D. CDR1 and CDR2 (germline): MDHEN, SYDVKM. This CDR3 spans 15 amino acids. DNA of the CDR3: TGTGCCAGCAGCCTCCCAGTAAGCTCCTACACTGAGCAGTTCTTC. It translates to CASSLPVSSYTEQFF.

This sequence joins TRBV12-3 or TRBV12-4 and TRBJ2-3; D unclear. With 3 bases removed from V and 2 bases from J, the gap between germline ends came to 12 bases. There are 15 residues in the CDR3. CDR3 in amino acids: CASSFMSANTDTQYF. The CDR3 nucleotides are TGTGCCAGCAGTTTTATGAGCGCGAACACAGATACGCAGTATTTT.

The sample holds a few counts of this clonotype. The J gene is TRBJ2-1, the V gene TRBV14, with TRBD1 matching over 7 bases. CDR1 SGHDN and CDR2 FVKESK come from the germline V gene. The length of the CDR3 is 15 residues. J was trimmed by 9 bases and V by 1 base; bases with no gene match: 9. In DNA form, the CDR3 reads TGTGCCAGCAGCCAAGGACAGGGTGTCATTGGTGAGCAGTTCTTC. Amino acid sequence: CASSQGQGVIGEQFF.

Notes on this clonotype: One end of the junction is discordant with germline, which a read error may explain. The chain uses TRBV27 and TRBJ2-1; TRBD1 matches 7 bases. CDR3 length equals 16 residues. CDR1 and CDR2 (germline): MNHEY, SMNVEV (reference sequence). The CDR3 DNA follows: TGTGCCGGCAGTACGCTGGGACAGAGTTACTACAATGAGCAGTTCTTC. This encodes CAGSTLGQSYYNEQFF.

The chain uses TRBV7-2 and TRBJ2-7; D not resolved. Germline V gene sequence: CDR1 SGHTA, CDR2 FQGNSA. The CDR3 is 14 amino acids. The V gene lost 5 bases and the J gene lost 6 bases, with 17 bases spanning the gap. CDR3 DNA: TGTGCCAGCAGCCAAAGTTTTAGCTCCGGCGAGCAGTACTTC. Amino acid sequence: CASSQSFSSGEQYF.

CDR3 residues: CASSAAGDGANVLTF. CDR3 nucleotides: TGTGCCAGCAGTGCCGCGGGGGATGGGGCCAACGTCCTGACTTTC. The V and J genes are TRBV6-5 and TRBJ2-6; TRBD2 matches at 7 bases. The length of the CDR3 is 15 residues. J was trimmed by 3 bases and V by 5 bases; bases with no gene match: 4. Germline CDR1 reads MNHEY; CDR2 reads SVGAGI.

This clonotype was seen a few times. A read error is possible here, since a much larger clone lies one base away. The chain employs TRBV7-9 and TRBJ2-1; no reliable D call. V dropped 5 bases and J dropped 3 bases, with 17 bases sitting between them. Germline lookup yields CDR1 SEHNR and CDR2 FQNEAQ (reference sequence). The length of the CDR3 is 16 residues. CDR3 amino acids: CASSHLDDPHYNEQFF. The CDR3 DNA is TGTGCCAGCAGCCATTTGGACGATCCCCACTACAATGAGCAGTTCTTC.

This clonotype was detected ten times or more. The gene calls are TRBV7-2 and TRBJ2-1; D is unresolved. V dropped 2 bases and J dropped 5 bases, with 13 bases sitting between them. Per germline, CDR1 SGHTA and CDR2 FQGNSA. The CDR3 runs to 15 residues. The CDR3 nucleotides read TGTGCCAGCAGCTTATCCCAGACCCCCCACAATGAGCAGTTCTTC. As protein: CASSLSQTPHNEQFF.

This clonotype came up many times. The chain uses TRBV20-1 and TRBJ2-7; TRBD2 matches 11 bases. V lost 5 bases and J lost 3; bases outside the gene matches: 6. This CDR3 region has 14 residues. Looked up from germline, CDR1 is DFQATT and CDR2 is SNEGSKA (reference sequence). The CDR3: CSALTSGAGYEQYF. The CDR3, as DNA: TGCAGTGCTCTGACTAGCGGGGCCGGCTACGAGCAGTACTTC.

On this clonotype itself: Compared with germline, one end of the junction differs, possibly owing to a read error. The DNA of the CDR3 is TGTGCCAGCAGTTCCGCGGGACAGTCTGGGGCCGACGTCCTGACTTTC. Translating it yields CASSSAGQSGADVLTF. The V call is TRBV6-5, the J call TRBJ2-6, with TRBD1 as a possible D gene (7 bases). Looked up from germline, CDR1 is MNHEY and CDR2 is SVGAGI. The CDR3 sequence is 16 residues long.

J is TRBJ2-7 and V is TRBV6-5, with 11 bases lining up with TRBD2. The J call is doubtful: the DNA matches TRBJ2-5 better. The CDR3 extends over 18 amino acids. Germline loops: CDR1 MNHEY, CDR2 SVGAGI. CDR3 coding DNA: TGTGCCAGCAGTTACTCGAGCCTAGCGGGAGGAGGAGGGGAGACCCAGTACTTC. Residues: CASSYSSLAGGGGETQYF.

This clonotype appeared many times. The rearrangement joins TRBV7-2 to TRBJ2-5; possibly TRBD1 for D (6 bases). Germline V lookup: CDR1 SGHTA, CDR2 FQGNSA. The CDR3 totals 15 residues. Trimming cost V 1 base and J 1 base, with 10 bases left between them. CDR3 sequence reads: CASSLGDTSQETQYF. CDR3 bases: TGTGCCAGCAGCTTAGGGGACACTAGCCAAGAGACCCAGTACTTC.

In regard to this clonotype: One junction end does not reproduce the germline sequence, and a read error may be involved. This chain connects TRBV7-2 to TRBJ2-3; tentative D call: TRBD2 (5 bases). Germline V gene sequence: CDR1 SGHTA, CDR2 FQGNSA. CDR3 length: 14 residues. The CDR3 coding sequence is TGTGCCAGCAGAGAACTAGTAAGCACAGATACGCGGTATTTT. This sequence encodes CASRELVSTDTRYF.

This chain links TRBV13 with TRBJ1-1; no clear D. The germline gives CDR1 PRHDT, CDR2 FYEKMQ (reference sequence). V lost 5 bases and J 5 bases, leaving 6 bases between the germline ends. The CDR3 length is 11 residues. The CDR3 is CASSQETEAFF. DNA for the CDR3: TGTGCCAGCAGCCAAGAAACTGAAGCTTTCTTT. The full variable domain, its missing parts supplied by reference TRBV13 and TRBJ1-1, is AAGVIQSPRHLIKEKRETATLKCYPIPRHDTVYWYQQGPGQDPQFLISFYEKMQSDKGSIPDRFSAQQFSDYHSELNMSSLELGDSALYFCASSQETEAFFGQGTRLTVV.

This clonotype was found a few times. A much larger clone lies a single base off, so this may be a read error. V gene TRBV20-1 combines with J gene TRBJ2-1; either TRBD1 or TRBD2 may supply D (5 bases each). Germline loops: CDR1 DFQATT, CDR2 SNEGSKA (reference sequence). CDR3 length: 13 residues. Deletions cut 5 bases from V and 12 bases from J, with 20 bases between. CDR3 loop: CSAYGDHILGQFF. DNA for the CDR3: TGCAGTGCTTACGGGGACCACATTTTAGGGCAGTTCTTC.

This clonotype was observed a handful of times. V is TRBV5-1 and J is TRBJ2-1, with 8 nucleotides matching TRBD1. V gave up 0 bases and J gave up 6 bases; unmatched junction bases: 5. This CDR3 is built from 15 residues. Germline V gives CDR1 SGHRS, CDR2 YFSETQ. The CDR3 sequence: CASSLDRGMINEQFF. DNA of the CDR3: TGCGCCAGCAGCTTGGACAGGGGGATGATCAATGAGCAGTTCTTC.

A note on this clonotype: Given a much more abundant clone one base away, this may be a read error. V usage is TRBV3-1 and J usage is TRBJ2-6; D not resolved. The germline gives CDR1 LGHDT, CDR2 YNNKEL (reference sequence). V was pared by 1 base and J by 2 bases, with 12 bases between. The CDR3 is made up of 17 amino acids. Here the CDR3 DNA reads TGTGCCAGCAGCCAAGGACTCATGGGCCCTGGGGCCAACGTCCTGACTTTC. Its protein is CASSQGLMGPGANVLTF. Looking up the rest from reference TRBV3-1 and TRBJ2-6 gives the full variable domain: DTAVSQTPKYLVTQMGNDKSIKCEQNLGHDTMYWYKQDSKKFLKIMFSYNNKELIINETVPNRFSPKSPDKAHLNLHINSLELGDSAVYFCASSQGLMGPGANVLTFGAGSRLTVL.

The chain employs TRBV7-6 and TRBJ1-6; D gene uncertain. The CDR3 is 17 residues long. V lost 1 base, J lost 0 bases, and 10 bases lay in between. CDR1 is SGHVS and CDR2 is FNYEAQ in the germline V gene. The chain's CDR3 is CASSLVQSSSYNSPLHF. CDR3 nucleotide sequence: TGTGCCAGCAGCTTAGTGCAGAGCAGCTCCTATAATTCACCCCTCCACTTT.

This clonotype has just one count. A read error may explain this, as a much larger clone is one base away. The rearrangement uses TRBV7-9 and TRBJ2-5; a possible D gene is TRBD2 (5 bases). The J call may not be correct, given that the DNA end is closer to TRBJ2-7. The length of the CDR3 is 13 residues. Germline V gene sequence: CDR1 SEHNR, CDR2 FQNEAQ (reference sequence). Written as DNA, the CDR3 is TGTGCCAGCAGGTGGACTGAAACCTACGAGCAGTACTTC. This gives the protein CASRWTETYEQYF.

The count of this clonotype is one. One junction end disagrees with the germline gene, perhaps due to a read error. The rearrangement joins TRBV28 to TRBJ2-3, with D perhaps TRBD2 (6 bases). The CDR3 totals 16 residues. Germline V CDR1 and CDR2: MDHEN, SYDVKM. The CDR3 DNA reads TGTGCCAACAGTTTCTGGGGGGACTCTAGTACAGATACGCAGTATTTT. Its protein is CANSFWGDSSTDTQYF.

The J gene is TRBJ2-1, the V gene TRBV7-3, with 7 bases fitting TRBD1. J was trimmed by 7 bases and V by 0 bases; bases with no gene match: 6. Germline-derived CDR1 and CDR2 are SGHTA and FQGTGA. The CDR3 sequence is 15 residues long. CDR3 loop: CASSLTTGPQNEQFF. CDR3 in DNA: TGTGCCAGCAGCTTAACGACAGGGCCTCAGAATGAGCAGTTCTTC.

The chain carries TRBV20-1 and TRBJ2-7; unclear D gene. V lost 0 bases and J 7 bases, leaving 13 bases between the germline ends. The CDR3 is 13 residues long. Germline loops: CDR1 DFQATT, CDR2 SNEGSKA (reference sequence). For the CDR3, the DNA is TGCAGTGCTAGAGACCTACTTGGTTGGGAGCAGTACTTC. Protein: CSARDLLGWEQYF.

This clonotype was counted ten times or more. V is TRBV5-6 and J is TRBJ2-4; D remains unclear. The germline V and J ends were trimmed by 2 bases and 2 bases, with 8 bases remaining between them. This CDR3 is 14 amino acids long. Germline-derived CDR1 and CDR2 are SGHDT and YYEEEE. For the CDR3, the DNA is TGTGCCAGCAGCTTCTCAGGCCCCAAAAACATTCAGTACTTC. Protein sequence: CASSFSGPKNIQYF.

Worth noting for this clonotype: A much bigger clone sits one base away, suggesting this may be a read error. The chain links TRBV15 to TRBJ2-1, with 9 bases lining up with TRBD2. The end of the DNA is better explained by TRBJ2-7, so the J call may be wrong. Germline V gives CDR1 LNHNV, CDR2 YYDKDF (reference sequence). The CDR3 is 16 amino acids. CDR3 residues: CATKVRREGVYNEQYF. DNA for the CDR3: TGTGCCACCAAGGTTAGGCGGGAGGGCGTCTACAATGAGCAGTACTTC.

This clonotype appeared a few times. The rearrangement uses TRBV11-1 and TRBJ2-7, with 7 positions matching TRBD1. Trimming removed 5 bases from V and 0 bases from J; junction bases left unmatched: 16. Germline CDR1 is SGHAT and CDR2 is FQDESV (reference sequence). This CDR3 has 18 amino acids. CDR3 nucleotides: TGTGCCAGCAGCCCCCAGTTTTATTTGGGGGACAGCTCCTACGAGCAGTACTTC. The encoded protein is CASSPQFYLGDSSYEQYF.